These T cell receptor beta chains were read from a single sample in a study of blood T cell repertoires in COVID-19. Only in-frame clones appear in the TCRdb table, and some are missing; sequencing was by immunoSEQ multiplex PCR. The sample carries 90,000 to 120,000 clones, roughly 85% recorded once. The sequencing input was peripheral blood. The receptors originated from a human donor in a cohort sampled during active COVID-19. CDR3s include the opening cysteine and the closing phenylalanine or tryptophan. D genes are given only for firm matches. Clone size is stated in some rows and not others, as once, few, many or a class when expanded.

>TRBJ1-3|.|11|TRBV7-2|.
TGTGCCAGCAGTTCCGGGAACACCATATATTTT
CASSSGNTIYF
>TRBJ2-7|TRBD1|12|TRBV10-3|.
TGTGCCATCAGCCCCGACAGGGCCGAGCAGTACTTC
CAISPDRAEQYF
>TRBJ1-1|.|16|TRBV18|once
TGTGCCAGCTCACCACGGGCAGGGATTGATAACACTGAAGCTTTCTTT
CASSPRAGIDNTEAFF
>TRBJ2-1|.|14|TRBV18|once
TGTGCCAGCTCACCACCGAGTAGGGGCAATGAGCAGTTCTTC
CASSPPSRGNEQFF
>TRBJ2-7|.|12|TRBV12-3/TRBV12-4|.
TGTGCCAGCAATCGGGGTAGCTACGAGCAGTACTTC
CASNRGSYEQYF
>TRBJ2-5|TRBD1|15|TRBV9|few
TGTGCCAGCAGCCTCCGGGACAGGGAAGTTGAGACCCAGTACTTC
CASSLRDREVETQYF
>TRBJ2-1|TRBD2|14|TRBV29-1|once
TGCAGCGTTCTGGGGGGGGGAGACTACAATGAGCAGTTCTTC
CSVLGGGDYNEQFF
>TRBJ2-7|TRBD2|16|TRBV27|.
TGTGCCAGCAGTTTCGCCGGGACTATACCCTCCTACGAGCAGTACTTC
CASSFAGTIPSYEQYF
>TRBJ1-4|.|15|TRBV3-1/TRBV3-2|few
TGTGCCAGCAGCCAAGCCCCGGCAACTAATGAAAAACTGTTTTTT
CASSQAPATNEKLFF
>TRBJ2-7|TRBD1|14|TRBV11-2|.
TGTGCCAGCAGCTTGGACAGGGGGTCCTACGAGCAGTACTTC
CASSLDRGSYEQYF
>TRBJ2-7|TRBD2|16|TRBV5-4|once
TGTGCCAGCACCCCGACTGGGACTAGCGGTACCTACGAGCAGTACTTC
CASTPTGTSGTYEQYF
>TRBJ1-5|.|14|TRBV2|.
TGTGCCAGCACGAGACAGACCAGCAATCAGCCCCAGCATTTT
CASTRQTSNQPQHF
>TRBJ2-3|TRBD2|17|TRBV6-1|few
TGTGCCAGCAGTGCCTTGGGACTAGCGGGGAGCACAGATACGCAGTATTTT
CASSALGLAGSTDTQYF
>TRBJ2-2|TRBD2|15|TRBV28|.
TGTGCCAGCGGCCTAGCGGGGGCGAACACCGGGGAGCTGTTTTTT
CASGLAGANTGELFF
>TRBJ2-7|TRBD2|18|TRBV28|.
TGTGCCAGCAGTTTGGGCATAGGGGAGGGGACTACCTCCTACGAGCAGTACTTC
CASSLGIGEGTTSYEQYF
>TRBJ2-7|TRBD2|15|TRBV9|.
TGTGCCAGCAGCGTAGGCACTAGCGGGAGGGAAGAGCAGTACTTC
CASSVGTSGREEQYF
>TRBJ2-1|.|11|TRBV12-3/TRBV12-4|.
TGTGCCAGCGCGGGGTACAATGAGCAGTTCTTC
CASAGYNEQFF
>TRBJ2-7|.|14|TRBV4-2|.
TGTGCCAGCAGCCAAGACCAGGCGTCCTACGAGCAGTACTTC
CASSQDQASYEQYF
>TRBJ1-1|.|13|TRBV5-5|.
TGTGCCAGCAGCGGTACAGTGAACACTGAAGCTTTCTTT
CASSGTVNTEAFF
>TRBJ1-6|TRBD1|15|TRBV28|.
TGTGCCAGCATGGCCGCGACAGGGGCTAATTCACCCCTCCACTTT
CASMAATGANSPLHF
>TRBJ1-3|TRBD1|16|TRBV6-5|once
TGTGCCAGCAGTTACGGGACAGGGGGCTCTGGAAACACCATATATTTT
CASSYGTGGSGNTIYF